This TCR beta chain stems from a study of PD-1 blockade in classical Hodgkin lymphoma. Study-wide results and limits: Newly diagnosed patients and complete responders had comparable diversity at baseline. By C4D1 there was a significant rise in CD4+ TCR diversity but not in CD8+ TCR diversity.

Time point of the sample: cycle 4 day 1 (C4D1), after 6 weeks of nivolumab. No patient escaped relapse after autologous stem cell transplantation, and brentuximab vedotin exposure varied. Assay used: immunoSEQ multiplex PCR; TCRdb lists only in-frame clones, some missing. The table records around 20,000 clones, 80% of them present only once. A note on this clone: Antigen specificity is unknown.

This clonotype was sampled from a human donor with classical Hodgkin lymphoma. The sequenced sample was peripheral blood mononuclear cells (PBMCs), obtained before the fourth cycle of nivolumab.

The DNA for the CDR3 is TGTGCCTGGAGTGGCTTCTCAGGCGTGAACACTGAAGCTTTCTTT. This encodes CAWSGFSGVNTEAFF. V gene TRBV30 combines with J gene TRBJ1-1; no reliable D call. The V and J ends lost 1 base and 0 bases respectively, with 12 bases between them. Per the germline V gene, CDR1 is GTSNPN and CDR2 is SVGIG (reference sequence). This CDR3 is built from 15 residues.